These T cell receptor beta chains were read from a single sample in a study of cytomegalovirus exposure and HLA in healthy donors. Assay: immunoSEQ multiplex PCR; the TCRdb copy retains only in-frame clones and omits some. Among about 160,000 clones listed, about 80% were seen once. The sequencing sample was made of PBMCs. These receptors came from a female donor in good health and CMV-seronegative. The conserved cysteine and the conserved F or W are not part of the CDR3 here. D genes are given only for firm matches.

v_gene,d_gene,CDR3aa
TRBV30,TRBD1,AWVRQGNEQY
TRBV19,TRBD2,ASSILLAGGEQF
TRBV29-1,NA,SVGGNNYGYT
TRBV7-8,NA,ASSLAGAPWGNQPQH
TRBV5-1,NA,ASSSAGAGADTQY
TRBV27,NA,ASSPRYTGTLGSGTEAF
TRBV4-1,TRBD1,ASSQTDRGDGYT
TRBV4-1,NA,ASSHGGGTPYGYT
TRBV2,NA,ASRLDGGNYGYT
TRBV7-2,TRBD2,ATRYGRIHEQF
TRBV7-9,NA,ASSLQAGGGYGYT
TRBV6-5,TRBD1,ASSPQTGGSYEQY
TRBV20-1,NA,SAMGGANLD
TRBV5-1,NA,ASSLGWAGAGTEAF
TRBV4-1,NA,ASSPGLGSPLH
TRBV4-2,NA,ASSQDEGNYYGYT
TRBV11-1,TRBD2,ASSARVGRGGTDTQY
TRBV7-3,NA,ASSFGGGSSYNEQF
TRBV19,NA,ASSRQMTGGGYT
TRBV5-6,NA,ASTQGFEKLF
TRBV4-1,NA,ASRQDLTGYEQY
TRBV27,TRBD2,ASSLKGRTGGYEQY
TRBV2,TRBD2,ASKGTSRSTVTGELF
TRBV6-1,TRBD2,ASIQAGGETQY
TRBV15,NA,ATSRDGGGNQPQH
TRBV7-2,NA,ASSRWTGSSYEQY
TRBV28,NA,ASSFISSSYEQY
TRBV6-4,NA,ASSGPGVQGSYNEQF
TRBV7-8,TRBD1,ASSLGTGPYNEQF
TRBV21-1,NA,ASSKVTKGQGAYQPQH
TRBV5-1,TRBD2,ASSLGTSGSNEQF
TRBV2,NA,ASSPRTSTDTQY
TRBV6-5,TRBD1,ASSPGGATQY
TRBV19,NA,ASSMVTGARETQY
TRBV4-2,NA,ASSPRSSYEQY
TRBV5-4,NA,ASSLGGESNQPQH
TRBV23-1,TRBD1,ASSQDRGNSPLH
TRBV11-1,NA,ASSLVRYTDTQY
TRBV15,TRBD1,ATSRGGQGAGQY
TRBV14,TRBD1,ASARGQDRTDTQY
TRBV7-2,NA,ASSSYTPPIQF
TRBV19,TRBD1,ASSILQGAANTGELF
TRBV19,NA,ASSIENRPAGELF
TRBV5-4,NA,ASSSVRRSDTQY
TRBV7-8,TRBD2,VSSASSGRLTDTQY
TRBV19,NA,ASSFSFDRRPGNQPQH
TRBV18,NA,ASSPDRANTGELF
TRBV11-2,NA,ASSLARLPIGYNEQF
TRBV25-1,TRBD1,ASSEPGTGNEQF
TRBV6-5,TRBD1,ASSYGTGGRGYGYT
TRBV5-5,TRBD1,ASSGNPGQPYGYT
TRBV6-1,NA,ASSEAYMAYEQY
TRBV19,TRBD1,ASSPGQAGYGYT
TRBV6-5,TRBD1,ATYPGQGPEAF
TRBV30,NA,AWSAARTELNTEAF
TRBV5-1,NA,ASSLQSTDTQY
TRBV15,TRBD2,ATSRDLGTSGRVSYNEQF
TRBV6-1,NA,ASKTGIAFHEQY
TRBV5-1,NA,ASSLTVTGANVLT
TRBV29-1,TRBD1,SVVWTGGTEAF